This T cell receptor (beta chain) emerged from a study of tumor-infiltrating lymphocytes in primary liver carcinoma (dated by TCRdb to between 2016 and 2019). For the wider study: Of the five patients (three men and two women, aged 30 to 69 years), four had hepatocellular carcinoma and one had combined HCC and intrahepatic cholangiocarcinoma. Across five regions of each liver tumor, along with adjacent normal tissue and blood, the study brought together TCRbeta repertoire sequencing, expression microarrays and whole-exome sequencing. Samples yielded roughly 3.65 to 7.5 million productive TCRbeta reads; read depth did not differ significantly between tissue types. Reproducibility between technical replicate repertoires was high, with correlation coefficients above 0.98 and mean shared-clone rates roughly 0.87. The 25 tumor region samples were profiled with Agilent mRNA microarrays so that TCRbeta repertoire diversity could be related to the local molecular phenotype. A total of 35 specimens from 5 patients went through TCRbeta repertoire sequencing, namely 25 tumor regions, 5 adjacent noncancerous liver tissues and 5 peripheral blood samples. The five patients had tumors staged T1-T3 N0M0, with maximum diameters ranging from about 4.2 to 11 cm. General study outcomes and caveats: Pairs of tumor regions showed greater repertoire overlap (mean around 35%) than tumor-adjacent pairs (17%) or tumor-blood pairs (around 15%), which is consistent with antigen-driven expansion. Only about 7.5-25% of top clones were found in all five regions of a tumor, suggesting spatial heterogeneity of tumor-infiltrating T cells. The top 250 clones accounted for a significantly greater share of the repertoire in tumors than in blood (p = 0.039). Only the TCR beta chain was sequenced, which likely underestimates true repertoire diversity because unpaired alpha chains were not captured. Only a few patients were included in the study, and the authors note that the findings should be validated in a larger study. Bulk unsorted samples precluded comparing CD4+ and CD8+ T cell repertoires.

Using a constant-region primer and ProtoScript II reverse transcriptase, TCRbeta-specific cDNA was reverse-transcribed from 400 to 550 ng total RNA. Construction of the TCRbeta libraries relied on three nested rounds of multiplex PCR, following a slightly modified ARM-PCR procedure. Multiplex TRBV1-TRBV30 forward primers and a Cbeta reverse primer were used in the first two PCR rounds, each of which was run for around 9 cycles. A final 25-cycle PCR with Deep VentR polymerase added sample barcodes and Illumina adapters. Before sequencing, amplicons of 200-500 bp were gel-purified using a QIAquick gel extraction kit. The TCRbeta amplicons were sequenced with 250-bp paired-end reads on an Illumina HiSeq 2500. The source study handled its data this way. Quality trimming of reads was performed with Trimmomatic v0.33, and paired reads were merged with FLASH v1.2.11 so that full CDR3 sequences could be recovered. V, D and J germline segments were assigned to the rearranged TCRbeta sequences by MiGEC v1.2.1b. Clonotype statistics, along with Shannon-Wiener diversity indices, were calculated using VDJtools v1.0.0. To cut down on sampling bias, every analysis after diversity analysis relied on just the 250 most abundant clonotypes from each sample. TCRdb reanalyzed the raw reads on its own, using fastp at Q25 for trimming and MiXCR for clone calling, and kept in-frame beta chains. When rows share a CDR3 protein, they turn into one entry using the most common DNA and genes. The V and J calls and clone size are TCRdb's, not the authors'. The sample table holds roughly 78,000 distinct CDR3 sequences, of which roughly two thirds were seen once. The ten largest account for roughly an eighth of the sample.

In regard to this clonotype: Its cognate antigen has yet to be identified. Without the conserved terminal phenylalanine or tryptophan, this CDR3 likely stems from a read error.

CDR1 and CDR2, per the germline V gene, are SGHAT and FQNNGV. The CDR3 region is 13 residues in length, termini included. Only the CDR3 region is kept as DNA, spanning 39 bases read in frame from base 1. Total RNA and DNA were co-extracted without cell sorting from roughly 20-30 mg of bulk tissue using the AllPrep DNA/RNA mini kit. Surgical resection was performed in China between late 2015 and 2016 on five or six patients with histopathologically diagnosed primary liver carcinoma. Patients had chronic HBV infection and were treatment-naive at sampling. Five spatially separated regions were sampled from each tumor: the superior, inferior, left-lateral and right-lateral poles, plus the tumor centre. According to histology, viable tumor cells made up more than 80% of every tumor sample. Fresh tumor and adjacent tissue pieces were bisected; one half was stored in RNAlater at -80°C, the other sent for histology.

Sequenced: liver tumor tissue from sampling region 4. According to the study, the label for this sample's cell subset or site signals: tumor region T4, right-lateral pole. The TCR was taken from a woman between 55 and 75 years old with primary liver carcinoma and hepatitis B virus infection. Recombination joined TRBV11-2 with TRBJ1-5; the D segment cannot be called with confidence. The CDR3 loop reads CASSLDRNQPQHV. The sequenced DNA: TGTGCTAGCAGCTTAGATAGGAATCAGCCCCAGCATGTT.